A single sample is the source of the 32 T cell receptor beta chains below, sequenced in a study of CD8 T cells in Susac syndrome. The authors reverse transcribed about 0.5 to 1 ug RNA with random hexamers. TCRdb analysed the immunoSEQ multiplex PCR reads with MiXCR anew, one entry per CDR3 protein. The sample contains about 200,000 distinct CDR3 sequences, 95% of which appear only once. The sample consisted of CD4+ T cells from PBMCs. The receptors derive from a human donor in good health.

The chain links TRBV7-8 to TRBJ2-3, with no clear D. Trimming left V 1 base short and J 1 base short, with 12 bases between. The CDR3 loop spans 16 amino acids. The germline gives CDR1 SGHVS, CDR2 FQNEAQ. In DNA form, the CDR3 reads TGTGCCAGCAGCTTAGTAGAGACGCCTGGCACAGATACGCAGTATTTT. Translated, it gives CASSLVETPGTDTQYF. Supplemented by reference TRBV7-8 and TRBJ2-3, the full variable domain reads GAGVSQSPRYKVAKRGQDVALRCDPISGHVSLFWYQQALGQGPEFLTYFQNEAQLDKSGLPSDRFFAERPEGSVSTLKIQRTQQEDSAVYLCASSLVETPGTDTQYFGPGTRLTVL.

V and J are TRBV9 and TRBJ1-2, with D perhaps matching TRBD1 (6 bases). CDR3 length: 14 amino acids. Germline CDR1 reads SGDLS; CDR2 reads YYNGEE. The ends were cut back, 3 bases at V and 7 bases at J, with 16 bases in the middle. The CDR3: CASSADQGRSGYTF. In nucleotides, the CDR3 is TGTGCCAGCAGCGCGGATCAGGGGAGGTCTGGCTACACCTTC.

The chain links TRBV7-9 to TRBJ1-2; TRBD1 matches at 8 bases. The germline V gene has CDR1 SEHNR and CDR2 FQNEAQ (reference sequence). V lost 4 bases to trimming and J lost 5 bases; unmatched junction nucleotides: 3. The CDR3 extends over 13 amino acids. The CDR3 here is CASSSRQGYGYTF. The CDR3 nucleotides are TGTGCCAGCAGCTCCCGACAGGGGTATGGCTACACCTTC. The full variable domain, its missing parts supplied by reference TRBV7-9 and TRBJ1-2, is DTGVSQNPRHKITKRGQNVTFRCDPISEHNRLYWYRQTLGQGPEFLTYFQNEAQLEKSRLLSDRFSAERPKGSFSTLEIQRTEQGDSAMYLCASSSRQGYGYTFGSGTRLTVV.

The CDR3 spells CATSGLTGRSSYNEQFF. CDR3 nucleotides: TGTGCCACCAGTGGATTAACAGGCCGGAGCTCCTACAATGAGCAGTTCTTC. The chain combines TRBV24-1 with TRBJ2-1; D is perhaps TRBD1 (5 bases). The ends were cut back, 5 bases at V and 0 bases at J, with 16 bases in the middle. The CDR3 sequence is 17 residues long. Germline assignment: CDR1 KGHDR and CDR2 SFDVKD.

The chain has TRBV29-1 and TRBJ2-1, with a possible D match to TRBD1 (6 bases). Germline CDR1 and CDR2: SQVTM and ANQGSEA. CDR3 length: 14 amino acids. Trimming removed 7 bases from V and 0 bases from J, with 13 bases in between. CDR3 amino acids: CSAEQGSSYNEQFF. The CDR3 nucleotides read TGCAGCGCAGAACAGGGTAGCTCCTACAATGAGCAGTTCTTC.

The chain couples TRBV9 to TRBJ1-5, with 12 positions matching TRBD1. The CDR3 contains 16 residues. V lost 3 bases and J lost 7; bases outside the gene matches: 8. CDR1 is SGDLS and CDR2 is YYNGEE in the germline V gene. The DNA for the CDR3 is TGTGCCAGCAGCGCTGGGACAGGGGGCGCGGGCCAGCCCCAGCATTTT. Its translation: CASSAGTGGAGQPQHF.

The V gene is TRBV20-1, the J gene TRBJ1-2; TRBD1 might be the D (5 bases). The length of the CDR3 is 14 residues. V lost 0 bases and J lost 4, with 12 bases in between. Looked up from germline, CDR1 is DFQATT and CDR2 is SNEGSKA (reference sequence). The CDR3 region has the DNA TGCAGTGCTAGAGATTTGAGGGGAGGCTATGGCTACACCTTC. It encodes CSARDLRGGYGYTF.

This sequence joins TRBV9 and TRBJ2-7, with D perhaps TRBD1 (5 bases). V lost 5 bases, J lost 6 bases, and 15 bases lay in between. The CDR3 is made up of 13 amino acids. The germline V gene encodes CDR1 SGDLS and CDR2 YYNGEE. CDR3 loop: CASSEAGRVEQYF. The CDR3 region has the DNA TGTGCCAGCAGTGAAGCAGGCAGGGTCGAGCAGTACTTC.

CDR3 bases: TGCAGCGTACGAGCGGGGATCGATGGAAAACTGTTTTTT. Translating gives CSVRAGIDGKLFF. J is TRBJ1-4 and V is TRBV29-1; D is undetermined. Per germline, CDR1 SQVTM and CDR2 ANQGSEA. Trimming left V 6 bases short and J 10 bases short, with 18 bases between. This CDR3 contains 13 residues. Variable domain in full (rest from reference TRBV29-1 and TRBJ1-4): SAVISQKPSRDICQRGTSLTIQCQVDSQVTMMFWYRQQPGQSLTLIATANQGSEATYESGFVIDKFPISRPNLTFSTLTVSNMSPEDSSIYLCSVRAGIDGKLFFGSGTQLSVL.

This chain connects TRBV2 to TRBJ2-7; D remains ambiguous. V lost 3 bases, J lost 4 bases, and 4 bases lay in between. This CDR3 region has 11 residues. Per germline, CDR1 SNHLY and CDR2 FYNNEI. The CDR3 is CASSEIYEQYF. CDR3 in DNA: TGTGCCAGCAGTGAGATATACGAGCAGTACTTC.

The chain combines TRBV29-1 with TRBJ2-1; the match to TRBD2 covers 7 bases. The germline V gene has CDR1 SQVTM and CDR2 ANQGSEA. The CDR3 runs to 13 residues. J lost 4 bases, V lost 2 bases, and 2 bases had no gene match. The CDR3 protein is CSVERGGYNEQFF. CDR3 nucleotide sequence: TGCAGCGTTGAACGGGGAGGGTACAATGAGCAGTTCTTC.

The rearrangement links TRBV7-9 to TRBJ1-1; 7 nucleotides agree with TRBD1. V lost 3 bases to trimming and J lost 3 bases; unmatched junction nucleotides: 7. CDR1 is SEHNR, CDR2 FQNEAQ, per germline (reference sequence). The CDR3 contains 15 residues. The CDR3 bases are TGTGCCAGCAGCTTGCGTCAGGGGGAGGACACTGAAGCTTTCTTT. Its protein is CASSLRQGEDTEAFF.

The chain joins TRBV7-9 to TRBJ1-2; no firm D call. This CDR3 has 13 amino acids. Deletions cut 5 bases from V and 2 bases from J, with 9 bases between. CDR1 and CDR2 (germline): SEHNR, FQNEAQ (reference sequence). The CDR3 loop is CASSGRINYGYTF. The CDR3 DNA follows: TGTGCCAGCAGCGGACGGATAAACTATGGCTACACCTTC.

The rearrangement uses TRBV14 and TRBJ2-5; D gene unclear. The CDR3 loop spans 13 amino acids. The ends were cut back, 1 base at V and 3 bases at J, with 6 bases in the middle. Germline CDR1 is SGHDN and CDR2 is FVKESK. This CDR3 is CASSQGPEETQYF. CDR3 bases: TGTGCCAGCAGCCAAGGACCCGAAGAGACCCAGTACTTC.

Comment on this clonotype: One end of the junction varies from germline; a read error may be responsible. This sequence joins TRBV29-1 and TRBJ1-1, with 8 bases identical to TRBD1. Germline CDR1 reads SQVTM; CDR2 reads ANQGSEA. This CDR3 has 14 residues. The CDR3 DNA is TGCAGCGTTGTCGGCAGGGGGCGACACACTGAAGTTTTCTTT. The encoded protein is CSVVGRGRHTEVFF.

The count of this clonotype is one. The V gene is TRBV10-3, the J gene TRBJ1-2; 8 bases line up with TRBD1. The V gene's germline CDR1 is ENHRY and CDR2 SYGVKD. Losses at the gene ends were 1 base for V and 6 bases for J; bases not matched to a gene: 4. This CDR3 comprises 14 residues. The CDR3 bases are TGTGCCATCAGTGAGTTGGACAGGGTTAATGGCTACACCTTC. As protein: CAISELDRVNGYTF.

This clonotype came up once. V gene TRBV4-1 combines with J gene TRBJ2-1; a possible D gene is TRBD1 (5 bases). Germline CDR1 is MGHRA and CDR2 is YSYEKL. The CDR3 loop spans 15 amino acids. V lost 1 base to trimming and J lost 5 bases, with 12 bases between them. The CDR3 region is CASSQAGQPNNEQFF. DNA for the CDR3: TGCGCCAGCAGCCAAGCAGGGCAGCCTAACAATGAGCAGTTCTTC.

The rearrangement uses TRBV6-2 or TRBV6-3 and TRBJ1-2, with 7 bases fitting TRBD1. J lost 8 bases, V lost 2 bases, and 8 bases had no gene match. In germline, CDR1 is MNHEY, CDR2 SVGEGT. The CDR3 runs 14 residues. This chain's CDR3 is CASSYRTGEVGYTF. The CDR3 coding sequence is TGTGCCAGCAGTTACCGAACAGGGGAGGTGGGCTACACCTTC.

V and J are TRBV7-2 and TRBJ2-3; no reliable D call. CDR1 is SGHTA, CDR2 FQGNSA, per germline. V lost 11 bases and J lost 6, with 18 bases in between. The CDR3 runs to 13 residues. As DNA, the CDR3 is TGTGCCGGCGGCCTTCGTCCTTGGGATACGCAGTATTTT. This codes for CAGGLRPWDTQYF.

This clonotype was detected a few times. This chain uses TRBV6-5 with TRBJ1-1; no reliable D call. This CDR3 has 11 residues. Between the trimmed V and J ends, which lost 8 bases and 0 bases, there was a span of 4 bases. The germline CDR1 and CDR2 sequences are MNHEY and SVGAGI. CDR3 loop: CASRLNTEAFF. The CDR3 nucleotides are TGTGCCAGCCGACTGAACACTGAAGCTTTCTTT.

This chain joins TRBV5-1 and TRBJ2-7; 10 bases are a match to TRBD1. Germline CDR1 is SGHRS and CDR2 is YFSETQ. The CDR3 is made up of 15 amino acids. V was clipped by 4 bases and J by 2 bases; unmatched bases: 6. CDR3 residues: CASSPMGQGPYEQYF. The CDR3 nucleotides are TGCGCCAGCAGCCCGATGGGACAGGGGCCCTACGAGCAGTACTTC.

The chain uses TRBV20-1 and TRBJ2-7; 11 nucleotides agree with TRBD1. Germline CDR1 reads DFQATT; CDR2 reads SNEGSKA (reference sequence). CDR3 size: 14 residues. V lost 4 bases to trimming and J lost 0 bases; unmatched junction nucleotides: 2. In nucleotides, the CDR3 is TGCAGTGCTACGGACAGGGGGCCCTCCTACGAGCAGTACGTC. This sequence encodes CSATDRGPSYEQYV.

A few counts support this clonotype. The junction shows a germline mismatch at one end, possibly a read error. J is TRBJ2-1 and V is TRBV7-7, with 8 bases matching TRBD2. The CDR3 loop spans 12 amino acids. CDR1 and CDR2 (germline): SSHAT, FNYEAQ (reference sequence). For the CDR3, the DNA is TGTGCTAGCAGCTCCGGGGGGGGTGAGCAGTTCTTC. Amino acids: CASSSGGGEQFF.

The V and J genes are TRBV4-1 and TRBJ2-2; tentatively, D is TRBD1 or TRBD2 (5 bases each). With 2 bases removed from V and 5 bases from J, the gap between germline ends came to 12 bases. CDR3 length: 15 residues. Looked up from germline, CDR1 is MGHRA and CDR2 is YSYEKL. Here the CDR3 reads CASSQQGAGTGELFF. In nucleotides, the CDR3 is TGCGCCAGCAGCCAACAGGGAGCCGGGACCGGGGAGCTGTTTTTT.

This chain joins TRBV11-2 and TRBJ2-1, with D tentatively TRBD2 (5 bases). Trimming took 3 bases from V and 14 from J, leaving 14 bases between them. Germline values: CDR1 SGHAT, CDR2 FQNNGV. The CDR3 is 12 amino acids. As DNA, the CDR3 is TGTGCCAGCAGCTTTGGGAGCCCCTCGAAGTTCTTC. Translating it yields CASSFGSPSKFF.

V gene TRBV4-3 combines with J gene TRBJ1-1; D remains ambiguous. V was trimmed by 2 bases and J by 0 bases, leaving 10 bases between them. Germline CDR1 and CDR2: LGHNA and YSLEER. The CDR3 has 15 residues. This CDR3 reads CASSQNAAMNTEAFF. CDR3 nucleotide sequence: TGCGCCAGCAGCCAAAATGCAGCCATGAACACTGAAGCTTTCTTT.

J is TRBJ1-1 and V is TRBV3-1, with unresolved D. Trimming cost V 0 bases and J 7 bases, with 9 bases left between them. The CDR3 extends over 13 amino acids. Looked up from germline, CDR1 is LGHDT and CDR2 is YNNKEL (reference sequence). This chain's CDR3 is CASSQEESREAFF. CDR3 nucleotide sequence: TGTGCCAGCAGCCAAGAGGAAAGCCGTGAAGCTTTCTTT.

The chain is built from TRBV28 and TRBJ2-5; 9 bases map to TRBD2. V was pared by 1 base and J by 5 bases, with 11 bases of the junction left unmatched. Per germline, CDR1 MDHEN and CDR2 SYDVKM. The CDR3 is 17 amino acids. CDR3 region: CASSLSLAGLIRETQYF. CDR3 nucleotide sequence: TGTGCCAGCAGTTTATCGCTAGCGGGATTAATTAGGGAGACCCAGTACTTC.

CDR3 residues: CASKLGTAQAQYF. The DNA for the CDR3 is TGTGCCAGCAAACTAGGGACCGCCCAGGCCCAGTACTTC. The chain is built from TRBV6-6 and TRBJ2-5; D tentatively reads TRBD1 or TRBD2 (5 bases each). Germline V gives CDR1 MNHNY, CDR2 SVGAGI (reference sequence). V was clipped by 7 bases and J by 9 bases, with 18 bases between them. The CDR3 loop spans 13 amino acids.

The V gene is TRBV9, the J gene TRBJ1-5; 9 bases match TRBD1. Germline CDR1 and CDR2: SGDLS and YYNGEE. The CDR3 spans 14 residues. V lost 3 bases to trimming and J lost 4 bases; unmatched junction nucleotides: 2. The CDR3 coding sequence is TGTGCCAGCAGCGCACAGGGGGCGAATCAGCCCCAGCATTTT. Translated: CASSAQGANQPQHF. The full variable domain, rest sourced from reference TRBV9 and TRBJ1-5, is DSGVTQTPKHLITATGQRVTLRCSPRSGDLSVYWYQQSLDQGLQFLIQYYNGEERAKGNILERFSAQQFPDLHSELNLSSLELGDSALYFCASSAQGANQPQHFGDGTRLSIL.

The chain employs TRBV7-9 and TRBJ1-2; D not resolved. V was shortened by 7 bases and J by 8 bases, with 14 bases between the two germline ends. CDR1 and CDR2 from the germline V gene are SEHNR and FQNEAQ (reference sequence). This CDR3 is built from 12 residues. This chain's CDR3 is CASNQEGRGYTF. DNA of the CDR3: TGTGCCAGCAACCAGGAAGGGAGAGGCTACACCTTC. Based on the CDR3 plus reference TRBV7-9 and TRBJ1-2, the full variable domain is DTGVSQNPRHKITKRGQNVTFRCDPISEHNRLYWYRQTLGQGPEFLTYFQNEAQLEKSRLLSDRFSAERPKGSFSTLEIQRTEQGDSAMYLCASNQEGRGYTFGSGTRLTVV.

The rearrangement uses TRBV9 and TRBJ1-5; tentatively, D is TRBD1 (6 bases). The germline V gene has CDR1 SGDLS and CDR2 YYNGEE. Deletions cut 3 bases from V and 5 bases from J, with 12 bases between. The CDR3 extends over 14 amino acids. The CDR3 is CASSGTYRDQPQHF. The CDR3 nucleotides read TGTGCCAGCAGCGGGACCTACAGGGATCAGCCCCAGCATTTT.